The T cell receptor (beta chain) under discussion was sequenced for a study of tumor-infiltrating lymphocytes in primary liver carcinoma. This clonotype was counted a few times. This CDR3 is built from 15 residues. V lost 7 bases and J 5 bases, leaving 19 bases between the germline ends. Germline V CDR1 and CDR2: SGHRS, YFSETQ. With a constant-region primer, TCR beta cDNA was made from about 0.5 ug of total RNA. Three nested multiplex PCR rounds of slightly modified ARM-PCR generated TCR beta libraries. The first two PCR rounds used TRBV1-TRBV30 primers with a Cbeta primer, approximately 10 cycles each. TCRdb redid the calling of the multiplex PCR reads with MiXCR, one entry per CDR3 protein. The table includes some 94,000 distinct CDR3 sequences, over 55% detected once. Co-extraction of both nucleic acids (RNA and DNA) used roughly 18-32 mg of unsorted bulk tissue.

The V and J genes are TRBV5-1 and TRBJ2-1; weak D call: TRBD1 (6 bases). The TCR comes from an older woman with primary liver carcinoma and hepatitis B virus infection. Sequencing was performed on liver tumor tissue from sampling region 5. Noted subset: tumor region T5, tumor centre. As DNA, the CDR3 is TGCGCCAGCGCACTTCAGGTACAGGGCCACAATGAGCAGTTCTTC. The encoded protein is CASALQVQGHNEQFF.